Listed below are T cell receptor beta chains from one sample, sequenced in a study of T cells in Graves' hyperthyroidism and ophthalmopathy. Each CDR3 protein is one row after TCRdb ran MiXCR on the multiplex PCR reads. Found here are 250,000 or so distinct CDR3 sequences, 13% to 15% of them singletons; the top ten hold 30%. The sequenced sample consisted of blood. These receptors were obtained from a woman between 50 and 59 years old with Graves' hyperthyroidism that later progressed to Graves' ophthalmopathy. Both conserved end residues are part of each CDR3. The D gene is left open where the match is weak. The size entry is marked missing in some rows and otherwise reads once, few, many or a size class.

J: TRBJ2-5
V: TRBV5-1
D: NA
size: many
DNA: TGCGCCAGCAGCTCCCAGGGGGGTTGGCAAGAGACCCAGTACTTC
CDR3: CASSSQGGWQETQYF

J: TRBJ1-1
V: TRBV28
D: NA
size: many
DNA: TGTGCCAGCAGTTTGGGGTGGCAGGGCAAACAAGCTTTCTTT
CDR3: CASSLGWQGKQAFF

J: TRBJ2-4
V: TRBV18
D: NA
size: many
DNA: TGTGCCAGCTCACCCGGAACCAAAAACATTCAGTACTTC
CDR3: CASSPGTKNIQYF

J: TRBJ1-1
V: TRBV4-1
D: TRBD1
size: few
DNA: TGCGCCAGCAGCCAAGGGGACAGCCGATTCACTGAAGCTTTCTTT
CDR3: CASSQGDSRFTEAFF

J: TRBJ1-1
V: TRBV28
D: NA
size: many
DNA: TGTGCCAGCAGCGTGACCGGGAACACTGAAGCTTTCTTT
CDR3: CASSVTGNTEAFF

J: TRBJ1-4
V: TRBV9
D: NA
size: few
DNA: TGTGCCAGCAGCGTAGAGGGGACCTATAATGAAAAACTGTTTTTT
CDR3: CASSVEGTYNEKLFF

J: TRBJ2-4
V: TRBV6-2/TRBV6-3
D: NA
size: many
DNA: TGTGCCAGCTCCCCTGGGGGGCGGAACATTCAGTACTTC
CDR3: CASSPGGRNIQYF

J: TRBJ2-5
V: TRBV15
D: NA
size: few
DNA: TGTGCCACCAGCAGAGGGACAGCTCAAGAGACCCAGTACTTC
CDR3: CATSRGTAQETQYF

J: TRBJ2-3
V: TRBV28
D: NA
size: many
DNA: TGTGCCAGCAGTTTCCCCCGGGCTACGGGGCAATTGTGGGATACGCAGTATTTT
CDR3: CASSFPRATGQLWDTQYF

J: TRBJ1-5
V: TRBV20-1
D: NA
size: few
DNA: TGCAGTGCTAGAGATGGGAGCCCAGGACAGCCCCAGCATTTT
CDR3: CSARDGSPGQPQHF

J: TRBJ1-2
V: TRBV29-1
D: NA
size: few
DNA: TGCAGCGTTGAAGTTCACGGGAGCGGGGGGGGCTACACCTTC
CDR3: CSVEVHGSGGGYTF

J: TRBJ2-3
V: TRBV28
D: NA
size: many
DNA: TGTGCCAGCAGCCAGGGGTATTCTAGCACAGATACGCAGTATTTT
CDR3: CASSQGYSSTDTQYF

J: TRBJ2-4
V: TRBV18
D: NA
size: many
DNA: TGTGCCAGCTCACCGTTAGGGAATGAGAACATTCAGTACTTC
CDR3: CASSPLGNENIQYF

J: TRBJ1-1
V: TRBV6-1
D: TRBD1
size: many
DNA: TGTGCCAGCAGTGAAGCGCTTGGGACAGGGGGCGGCAACACTGAAGCTTTCTTT
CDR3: CASSEALGTGGGNTEAFF

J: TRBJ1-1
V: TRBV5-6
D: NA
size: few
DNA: TGTGCCAGCAGCTCCAACGGGGGGGGGAGCACTGAAGCTTTCTTT
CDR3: CASSSNGGGSTEAFF

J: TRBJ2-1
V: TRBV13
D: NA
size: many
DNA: TGTGCCAGCAGCTCCTCTACCTTGGCGTGGGGAGGTAATGAGCAGTTCTTC
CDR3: CASSSSTLAWGGNEQFF

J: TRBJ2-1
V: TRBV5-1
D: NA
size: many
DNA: TGCGCCAGCAGCTTGGCGGGACTTGACCCCTACAATGAGCAGTTCTTC
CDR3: CASSLAGLDPYNEQFF

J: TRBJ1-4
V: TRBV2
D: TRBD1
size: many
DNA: TGTGCCAGCAGTGGACAGGGCGCGACTAATGAAAAACTGTTTTTT
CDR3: CASSGQGATNEKLFF

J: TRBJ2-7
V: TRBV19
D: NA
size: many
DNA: TGTGCCACCGCGCGGCCGGGAACCTACGAGCAGTACTTC
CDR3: CATARPGTYEQYF

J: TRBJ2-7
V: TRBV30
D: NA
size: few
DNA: TGTGCCTGCGACAGGAGGAGCTCCTACGAGCAGTACTTC
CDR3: CACDRRSSYEQYF

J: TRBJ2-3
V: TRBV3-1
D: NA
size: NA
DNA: TGTGCCAGCAGCCAGTCACTAGATTTCGTCAACACAGATACGCAGTATTTT
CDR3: CASSQSLDFVNTDTQYF

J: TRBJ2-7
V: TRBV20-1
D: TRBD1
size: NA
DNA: TGCAGTGCACAGGGGGGTGGTAGCGCCTACGAGCAGTACTTC
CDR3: CSAQGGGSAYEQYF

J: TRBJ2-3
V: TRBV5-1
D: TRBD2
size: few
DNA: TGCGCCAGCAGGAATCCGACCGGGACTAGCGGGAATTGGGGCACAGATACGCAGTATTTT
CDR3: CASRNPTGTSGNWGTDTQYF

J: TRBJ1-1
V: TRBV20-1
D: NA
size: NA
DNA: TGCAGTGCTAGAGTTGGGCTCGACGCTTTCTTT
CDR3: CSARVGLDAFF

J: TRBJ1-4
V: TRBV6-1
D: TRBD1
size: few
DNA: TGTGCCAGCACCCAGACAGGGGAAAATGAAAAACTGTTTTTT
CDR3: CASTQTGENEKLFF

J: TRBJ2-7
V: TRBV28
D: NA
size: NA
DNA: TGTGCCAGCAGTTGGTCCCAGTACTACGAGCAGTACTTC
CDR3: CASSWSQYYEQYF

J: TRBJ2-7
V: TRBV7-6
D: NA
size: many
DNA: TGTGCCAGCAGCGGGTATGCAGGAGCCTACGAGCAGTACTTC
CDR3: CASSGYAGAYEQYF

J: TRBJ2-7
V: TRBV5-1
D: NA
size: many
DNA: TGCGCCAGCAGCCCCCCAAATTACGAGCAGTACTTC
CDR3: CASSPPNYEQYF

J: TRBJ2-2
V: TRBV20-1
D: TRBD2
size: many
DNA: TGCAGTGCTGCGGTAGCGGGAGGGCCGATCGGGGAGCTGTTTTTT
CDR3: CSAAVAGGPIGELFF

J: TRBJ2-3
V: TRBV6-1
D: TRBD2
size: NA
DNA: TGTGCCAGCAGACGGGGGGGGAGGACAGGCACAGATACGCAGTATTTT
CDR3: CASRRGGRTGTDTQYF